A single sample is the source of the 24 T cell receptor beta chains below, sequenced in a study of T cells in Graves' hyperthyroidism and ophthalmopathy. The TCR beta CDR3 regions underwent amplification using RNA transcripts as the source. Carried out on the TCR CDR3, a first-round RT-PCR used the HTBI primer set. MiXCR, run by TCRdb on the multiplex PCR reads, gives a single entry per CDR3 protein. Among 620,000 or so distinct CDR3 sequences, 14% were seen once, and the ten largest hold about an eighth. Sample: blood. These TCRs come from a woman aged 50 to 60 with Graves' ophthalmopathy.

In this sample, this clonotype turned up a few times. The genes are TRBV20-1 and TRBJ2-2; TRBD2 matches at 13 bases. Trimming took 2 bases from V and 2 from J; bases not matched to a gene: 8. This CDR3 is built from 18 residues. Germline V CDR1 and CDR2: DFQATT, SNEGSKA (reference sequence). DNA for the CDR3: TGCAGTGCTAGACACTCCCGGGGACTAGCGGGAAACACCGGGGAGCTGTTTTTT. Its protein product is CSARHSRGLAGNTGELFF.

This sequence joins TRBV30 and TRBJ1-5; no reliable D call. CDR1 and CDR2 from the germline V gene are GTSNPN and SVGIG (reference sequence). V was clipped by 0 bases and J by 0 bases, with 21 bases between them. The CDR3 runs 19 residues. The CDR3 sequence: CAWSVWAGDEAYSNQPQHF. CDR3 bases: TGTGCCTGGAGTGTATGGGCCGGAGATGAAGCTTATAGCAATCAGCCCCAGCATTTT.

This clonotype was recorded a few times. The J gene is TRBJ2-7, the V gene TRBV20-1; D unclear. V lost 4 bases and J lost 1, with 8 bases in between. The CDR3 is 12 amino acids. Germline V gene lookup returns CDR1 DFQATT and CDR2 SNEGSKA (reference sequence). The DNA of the CDR3 is TGCAGTGCTACTCTTTCTTCCTACGAGCAGTACTTC. It encodes CSATLSSYEQYF.

This clonotype occurred many times. This chain joins TRBV28 and TRBJ2-3; D is unresolved. Germline V gene lookup returns CDR1 MDHEN and CDR2 SYDVKM. The CDR3 sequence is 11 residues long. Deletions cut 8 bases from V and 6 bases from J, with 9 bases between. CDR3 bases: TGTGCCAGCTTTACCGGGGATACGCAGTATTTT. Translation: CASFTGDTQYF.

This clonotype was detected many times. V usage is TRBV5-1 and J usage is TRBJ2-7; TRBD1 matches 9 bases. V lost 1 base to trimming and J lost 6 bases; unmatched junction nucleotides: 5. Germline assignment: CDR1 SGHRS and CDR2 YFSETQ. This CDR3 region has 14 residues. The CDR3 DNA reads as TGCGCCAGCAGCTTGTCACAGGGGGCGAGCGAGCAGTACTTC. This sequence encodes CASSLSQGASEQYF. The full variable domain, with the rest looked up from reference TRBV5-1 and TRBJ2-7, is KAGVTQTPRYLIKTRGQQVTLSCSPISGHRSVSWYQQTPGQGLQFLFEYFSETQRNKGNFPGRFSGRQFSNSRSEMNVSTLELGDSALYLCASSLSQGASEQYFGPGTRLTVT.

Many counts were recorded for this clonotype. The rearrangement uses TRBV5-1 and TRBJ2-1; 9 bases line up with TRBD2. The germline gives CDR1 SGHRS, CDR2 YFSETQ. The CDR3 totals 15 residues. V trimming: 0 bases; J trimming: 7 bases; junction bases outside the gene matches: 5. The CDR3 loop reads CASSLVAGGINEQFF. In DNA, the CDR3 is TGCGCCAGCAGCTTGGTGGCGGGAGGGATTAATGAGCAGTTCTTC.

This chain connects TRBV6-2 or TRBV6-3 to TRBJ1-2; D not resolved. The CDR3 loop spans 15 amino acids. Trimming left V 6 bases short and J 4 bases short, with 18 bases between. Germline V lookup: CDR1 MNHEY, CDR2 SVGEGT. This chain's CDR3 is CASRAQPNAGYGYTF. DNA for the CDR3: TGTGCCAGCAGAGCCCAACCCAATGCGGGCTATGGCTACACCTTC.

This clonotype was observed at least ten times. The V and J genes are TRBV28 and TRBJ1-5; D gene uncertain. Germline assignment: CDR1 MDHEN and CDR2 SYDVKM. V lost 7 bases and J lost 2, with 12 bases in between. The CDR3 spans 14 residues. The CDR3 DNA is TGTGCCAGCACTCTTTCTTTAGGCAATCAGCCCCAGCATTTT. It translates to CASTLSLGNQPQHF. The full variable domain, its missing parts supplied by reference TRBV28 and TRBJ1-5, is DVKVTQSSRYLVKRTGEKVFLECVQDMDHENMFWYRQDPGLGLRLIYFSYDVKMKEKGDIPEGYSVSREKKERFSLILESASTNQTSMYLCASTLSLGNQPQHFGDGTRLSIL.

This clonotype was seen repeatedly, ten times or more. CDR3: CASQTGNQPQHF. The CDR3 nucleotides read TGTGCCAGCCAAACTGGAAATCAGCCCCAGCATTTT. The chain uses TRBV2 and TRBJ1-5; D gene uncertain. Germline V gives CDR1 SNHLY, CDR2 FYNNEI. The CDR3 runs 12 residues. Between the trimmed V and J ends, which lost 8 bases and 4 bases, there was a span of 9 bases.

This clonotype was found many times. V and J are TRBV20-1 and TRBJ2-3; D may correspond to TRBD1 or TRBD2 (5 bases each). Per germline, CDR1 DFQATT and CDR2 SNEGSKA (reference sequence). The CDR3 runs to 14 residues. With 1 base removed from V and 11 bases from J, the gap between germline ends came to 19 bases. For the CDR3, the DNA is TGCAGTGCTAGAGGGGGACCAATCACAATAGGGCAGTATTTT. This sequence encodes CSARGGPITIGQYF.

This clonotype was observed at least ten times. The chain is built from TRBV6-1 and TRBJ2-1; 11 nucleotides align to TRBD1. CDR3 size: 16 residues. Germline V CDR1 and CDR2: MNHNS, SASEGT. With V trimmed by 6 bases and J by 6 bases, 10 bases remained unmatched. In DNA, the CDR3 is TGTGCCAGCAGAACCCGGGACAGGGGGTCTGGCAATGAGCAGTTCTTC. It encodes CASRTRDRGSGNEQFF.

This clonotype was recorded at least ten times. The rearrangement links TRBV6-1 to TRBJ1-1; unclear D gene. This CDR3 contains 13 residues. Germline lookup yields CDR1 MNHNS and CDR2 SASEGT. V shed 7 bases and J shed 1 base, with 10 bases lying between them. CDR3 sequence (DNA): TGTGCCAGCACTTACGACGCGAACACTGAAGCTTTCTTT. Translation gives CASTYDANTEAFF.

This clonotype was seen only a few times. The rearrangement uses TRBV6-1 and TRBJ2-1; TRBD2 is a possible D gene (5 bases). Germline V CDR1 and CDR2: MNHNS, SASEGT. This CDR3 is built from 15 residues. Trimming stripped 6 bases from V and 0 bases from J, with 12 bases between. The CDR3, as DNA: TGTGCCAGCAGACCCGGGGTAAACTCCTACAATGAGCAGTTCTTC. Its translation is CASRPGVNSYNEQFF.

This clonotype has ten or more counts. The genes are TRBV29-1 and TRBJ2-3, with D maybe TRBD2 (5 bases). This CDR3 is built from 13 residues. The ends were cut back, 6 bases at V and 2 bases at J, with 12 bases in the middle. Germline loops: CDR1 SQVTM, CDR2 ANQGSEA. The CDR3 protein is CSVRRQNTDTQYF. The CDR3 DNA is TGCAGCGTAAGGAGGCAGAACACAGATACGCAGTATTTT.

This clonotype appeared a few times. The chain combines TRBV10-3 with TRBJ2-3; D remains unclear. The CDR3 contains 16 residues. Germline V gene data show CDR1 as ENHRY and CDR2 as SYGVKD. The V and J ends lost 2 bases and 2 bases respectively, with 14 bases between them. Here the CDR3 reads CAISEDGRLLTDTQYF. The CDR3 nucleotides read TGTGCCATCAGTGAGGATGGCCGTCTCCTCACAGATACGCAGTATTTT.

The genes are TRBV20-1 and TRBJ2-1, with 11 bases fitting TRBD2. Germline V CDR1 and CDR2: DFQATT, SNEGSKA (reference sequence). Trimming took 0 bases from V and 0 from J; bases not matched to a gene: 10. This CDR3 comprises 19 residues. The CDR3 DNA reads TGCAGTGCTAGAGAAGGTAGCGGGAGGGGGGGCAGCTCCTACAATGAGCAGTTCTTC. This encodes CSAREGSGRGGSSYNEQFF.

This clonotype was detected many times. The chain uses TRBV18 and TRBJ2-3; D unclear. Germline lookup yields CDR1 KGHSH and CDR2 LQKENI. V was shortened by 6 bases and J by 4 bases, with 8 bases between the two germline ends. The CDR3 has 12 residues. The CDR3 DNA sequence: TGTGCCAGCTCCCCGTCACCAGATACGCAGTATTTT. Its translation: CASSPSPDTQYF. The variable domain in full, with the rest retrieved from reference TRBV18 and TRBJ2-3, is NAGVMQNPRHLVRRRGQEARLRCSPMKGHSHVYWYRQLPEEGLKFMVYLQKENIIDESGMPKERFSAEFPKEGPSILRIQQVVRGDSAAYFCASSPSPDTQYFGPGTRLTVL.

This rearrangement joins TRBV11-2 to TRBJ2-2; TRBD2 aligns across 13 bases. Germline V gene sequence: CDR1 SGHAT, CDR2 FQNNGV. This CDR3 is built from 17 residues. V was pared by 5 bases and J by 6 bases, with 9 bases of the junction left unmatched. CDR3 nucleotide sequence: TGTGCCAGCAGCCTTCGGACTAGCGGGAGACTAGCCGGGGAGCTGTTTTTT. This encodes CASSLRTSGRLAGELFF.

In this sample, this clonotype turned up many times. V usage is TRBV7-9 and J usage is TRBJ2-7; D is possibly TRBD1 (5 bases). The length of the CDR3 is 12 residues. Per germline, CDR1 SEHNR and CDR2 FQNEAQ (reference sequence). Trimming stripped 1 base from V and 6 bases from J, with 7 bases between. The CDR3 protein is CASSLGDSEQYF. In DNA form, the CDR3 reads TGTGCCAGCAGCTTAGGAGACAGCGAGCAGTACTTC.

This clonotype was seen more than once but under ten times. The rearrangement links TRBV15 to TRBJ2-7; no reliable D call. Per germline, CDR1 LNHNV and CDR2 YYDKDF (reference sequence). V dropped 0 bases and J dropped 1 base, with 4 bases sitting between them. This CDR3 has 13 residues. The CDR3 bases are TGTGCCACCAGCAGAGATGAATCCTACGAGCAGTACTTC. Its protein is CATSRDESYEQYF.

A remark on this clonotype: A much larger clone differs by one base, so this may be a read error. This chain uses TRBV18 with TRBJ1-2, with TRBD1 matching 7 bases. CDR1 is KGHSH, CDR2 LQKENI, per germline. The CDR3 totals 16 residues. The chain's CDR3 is CASSPPSQGTNYGHTF. CDR3 in DNA: TGTGCCAGCTCACCACCGTCACAGGGGACTAACTATGGCCACACCTTC.

The J gene is TRBJ1-6, the V gene TRBV27; D perhaps matches TRBD1 (5 bases). CDR1 and CDR2 from the germline V gene are MNHEY and SMNVEV (reference sequence). Between the trimmed V and J ends, which lost 8 bases and 7 bases, there was a span of 12 bases. The CDR3 runs to 13 residues. CDR3 amino acids: CASARDGNSPLHF. The CDR3 DNA sequence: TGTGCCAGCGCCCGGGACGGAAATTCACCCCTCCACTTT.

In this sample, this clonotype turned up a few times. The V and J genes are TRBV12-3 or TRBV12-4 and TRBJ2-4; 7 bases fit TRBD1. This CDR3 comprises 16 residues. J gave up 0 bases and V 3 bases, and 5 bases lay outside the gene matches. The CDR3 DNA reads TGTGCCAGCAGTTTTTCCACAGGGGTAGCCAAAAACATTCAGTACTTC. It yields the protein CASSFSTGVAKNIQYF.

A few counts support this clonotype. This rearrangement joins TRBV18 to TRBJ2-3; D not certain. V gave up 3 bases and J gave up 0 bases, with 10 bases separating them. This CDR3 is built from 15 residues. Germline lookup yields CDR1 KGHSH and CDR2 LQKENI. The CDR3 DNA reads as TGTGCCAGCTCACCGGTCGACGGTAGCACAGATACGCAGTATTTT. The encoded protein is CASSPVDGSTDTQYF.